This TCR beta chain was observed in a study of T cells in Graves' hyperthyroidism and ophthalmopathy. Turning to the study itself: At the time of initial diagnosis and before any treatment, peripheral blood was collected.

Fresh peripheral blood, around 9.2 ml of it, supplied the PBMCs. Template material for amplifying TCR beta CDR3 regions consisted of RNA transcripts. When the TCR CDR3 underwent first-round RT-PCR, the HTBI primer set was used. One entry per CDR3 protein, called by TCRdb with MiXCR from the multiplex PCR reads. Of approximately 600,000 distinct CDR3 sequences listed, roughly 20% are singletons. V was pared by 7 bases and J by 6 bases, with 16 bases between. The CDR3 contains 14 residues. The germline CDR1 and CDR2 sequences are SNHLY and FYNNEI. This clonotype was obtained from a man aged 25-45 years with Graves' ophthalmopathy. The chain couples TRBV2 to TRBJ1-5, with D tentatively TRBD1 (6 bases). The specimen sequenced was blood. The CDR3 region is CASKRVGGLQPQHF. The CDR3 DNA reads as TGTGCCAGCAAAAGAGTTGGGGGCCTTCAGCCCCAGCATTTT.